Sequencing of this T cell receptor (beta chain) was carried out in a study of T-cell reconstitution after alpha-beta-depleted transplantation in children. This clonotype was observed many times. Its target is not known. Regarding the study as a whole: Expanded clones from the graft, numbering several hundred, reportedly supplied alpha-beta T cells about two months after transplant. Newly produced T cells mostly accounted for T-cell counts and diversity one year post-transplant. At day 60, the high TCRbeta diversity found in some patients originated from recipient T cells and thymic progenitors that had survived.

The V and J ends lost 10 bases and 1 base respectively, with 7 bases between them. The CDR3 loop spans 12 amino acids. CDR1 LNHDA and CDR2 SQIVND come from the germline V gene (reference sequence). Library preparation (for TCRbeta) was performed with unique molecular identifiers. One entry per CDR3 protein, called by TCRdb with MiXCR from the PCR reads. The table records about 200,000 distinct CDR3 sequences, roughly 6.3% of them present only once. This rearrangement joins TRBV19 to TRBJ2-2; D remains unclear. The sample in question was PBMCs, obtained before TCRalphabeta/CD19-depleted stem cell transplant. This receptor was identified in a girl under three years old with combined immunodeficiency, due to receive a stem cell transplant. The CDR3 nucleotides read TGTGCCATTGGGTTGAACACCGGGGAGCTGTTTTTT. Protein product: CAIGLNTGELFF.